One sample yielded the 7 T cell receptor beta chains listed below, sequenced in a study of regulatory T cells in long-lasting Graves disease. Construction of the TCR beta libraries employed iRepertoire HTBI primers in conjunction with Arm-PCR of CDR3 regions. MiXCR, run by TCRdb on the multiplex PCR reads, gives a single entry per CDR3 protein. The table records 400,000 to 650,000 distinct CDR3 sequences, 15% to 20% of them present only once. Regarding time point: newly diagnosed GD, antithyroid drugs for less than 3 months. Making the TCR library involved RNA that had been extracted from PBMCs. This same sample was also taken into another study, of T cells in Graves' hyperthyroidism and ophthalmopathy.

The specimen comprised peripheral blood mononuclear cells (PBMCs), sampled at new diagnosis, from a patient treated with antithyroid drugs. The receptors come from a woman aged 35-60 years with Graves disease.

The sample holds many counts of this clonotype. This chain links TRBV3-1 with TRBJ2-1; no firm D call. The V gene's germline CDR1 is LGHDT and CDR2 YNNKEL (reference sequence). The V end lost 6 bases, the J end lost 5 bases, and 14 bases lay between the germline ends. The CDR3 extends over 14 amino acids. This CDR3 reads CASRQVGKNNEQFF. DNA of the CDR3: TGTGCCAGCAGGCAGGTAGGAAAGAACAATGAGCAGTTCTTC.

In its sample, this clonotype was seen many times. V is TRBV11-2 and J is TRBJ2-4; TRBD2 matches 13 bases. CDR1 is SGHAT, CDR2 FQNNGV, per germline. This CDR3 has 16 residues. After removal of 0 bases from V and 6 bases from J, the junction contained 2 bases not matched to a gene. CDR3 bases: TGTGCCAGCAGCTTAGATGGGACTAGCGGGGTAAACATTCAGTACTTC. It yields the protein CASSLDGTSGVNIQYF.

This clonotype was seen more than once but under ten times. The chain has TRBV29-1 and TRBJ1-2; D not certain. The CDR3 consists of 12 residues. Trimming removed 8 bases from V and 1 base from J, with 11 bases in between. CDR1 and CDR2 from the germline V gene are SQVTM and ANQGSEA. The CDR3 sequence: CSHSRLNYGYTF. The CDR3 DNA is TGCAGCCATTCAAGACTTAACTATGGCTACACCTTC.

This clonotype was seen only a few times. J is TRBJ2-4 and V is TRBV5-1; 11 positions match TRBD1. Trimming removed 0 bases from V and 7 bases from J; junction bases left unmatched: 3. The CDR3 consists of 15 residues. Germline assignment: CDR1 SGHRS and CDR2 YFSETQ. CDR3 sequence: CASSLGGQGANIQYF. The CDR3 DNA sequence: TGCGCCAGCAGCTTGGGAGGACAGGGGGCTAACATTCAGTACTTC.

This chain connects TRBV6-9 to TRBJ2-5; D might be TRBD2 (6 bases). The CDR3 consists of 17 residues. Per germline, CDR1 MNHGY and CDR2 SVAAGI. The V and J ends lost 3 bases and 5 bases respectively, with 22 bases between them. The CDR3 region is CASSYSPGSAGGETQYF. DNA of the CDR3: TGTGCCAGCAGTTACTCACCTGGGAGTGCTGGGGGGGAGACCCAGTACTTC.

This clonotype was picked up a small number of times. The J gene is TRBJ1-5, the V gene TRBV19; maybe TRBD1 (6 bases). The germline CDR1 and CDR2 sequences are LNHDA and SQIVND (reference sequence). Trimming removed 6 bases from V and 7 bases from J, with 19 bases in between. This CDR3 contains 15 residues. The CDR3, as DNA: TGTGCCAGTAGAATCCCAACAGGGAAAAGGCAGCCCCAGCATTTT. This encodes CASRIPTGKRQPQHF. The entire variable domain, with the rest obtained from reference TRBV19 and TRBJ1-5, is as follows: DGGITQSPKYLFRKEGQNVTLSCEQNLNHDAMYWYRQDPGQGLRLIYYSQIVNDFQKGDIAEGYSVSREKKESFPLTVTSAQKNPTAFYLCASRIPTGKRQPQHFGDGTRLSIL.

This clonotype was counted many times. The V gene is TRBV12-3 or TRBV12-4, the J gene TRBJ2-1, with D perhaps matching TRBD2 (6 bases). There are 13 residues in the CDR3. Trimming pared 5 bases from V and 5 bases from J, leaving 10 bases between. CDR3 DNA: TGTGCCAGCAGTCAGGGACTGGACAATGAGCAGTTCTTC. Protein: CASSQGLDNEQFF.